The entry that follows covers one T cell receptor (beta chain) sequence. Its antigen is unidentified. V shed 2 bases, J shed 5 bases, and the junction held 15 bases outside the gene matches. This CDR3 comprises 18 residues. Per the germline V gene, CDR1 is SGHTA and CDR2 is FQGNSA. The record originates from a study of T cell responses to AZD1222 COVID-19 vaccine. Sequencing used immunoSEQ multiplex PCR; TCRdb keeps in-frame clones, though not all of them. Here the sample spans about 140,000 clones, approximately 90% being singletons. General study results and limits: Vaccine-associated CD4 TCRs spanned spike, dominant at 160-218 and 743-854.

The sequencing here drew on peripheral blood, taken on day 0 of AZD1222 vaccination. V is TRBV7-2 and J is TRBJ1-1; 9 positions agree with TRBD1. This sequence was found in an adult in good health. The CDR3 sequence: CASSLKAIRGTGPTEAFF. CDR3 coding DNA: TGTGCCAGCAGCTTAAAGGCTATTAGGGGGACAGGGCCAACTGAAGCTTTCTTT.